These 14 T cell receptor beta chains were all obtained from the same sample, sequenced in a study of T cell responses to AZD1222 COVID-19 vaccine. Some clones are missing from TCRdb's copy, which holds only in-frame ones; the method was immunoSEQ multiplex PCR. The data show over 130,000 clones, roughly 89% seen once. The sample in question was peripheral blood, obtained on day 0 of AZD1222 vaccination. The receptor source for this set is an adult in good health.

This clone appeared a few times. This sequence joins TRBV5-5 and TRBJ1-5; D not resolved. The V and J ends lost 0 bases and 4 bases respectively, with 11 bases between them. This CDR3 has 15 residues. Per germline, CDR1 SGHKS and CDR2 YYEKEE (reference sequence). The CDR3 reads CASSLAFTENQPQHF. The CDR3 bases are TGTGCCAGCAGCTTGGCATTTACAGAGAATCAGCCCCAGCATTTT.

The chain has TRBV6-5 and TRBJ1-2; 7 bases agree with TRBD1. This CDR3 has 14 residues. V lost 0 bases and J lost 6; bases outside the gene matches: 4. Germline V gene sequence: CDR1 MNHEY, CDR2 SVGAGI. CDR3 in amino acids: CASSYSETGNGYTF. CDR3 coding DNA: TGTGCCAGCAGTTACTCAGAGACAGGGAATGGCTACACCTTC.

CDR3 in amino acids: CASSPGQGREQYF. The CDR3 nucleotides are TGTGCCAGCAGCCCGGGACAGGGGCGAGAGCAGTACTTC. The V and J genes are TRBV3-1 (or the pseudogene TRBV3-2) and TRBJ2-7; 10 bases match TRBD1. V trimming: 4 bases; J trimming: 7 bases; junction bases outside the gene matches: 4. CDR1 LGHDT and CDR2 YNNKEL come from the germline V gene (reference sequence). The CDR3 extends over 13 amino acids.

The chain recombines TRBV3-1 (or the pseudogene TRBV3-2) with TRBJ2-7; D gene ambiguous. The germline V and J ends were trimmed by 1 base and 5 bases, with 9 bases remaining between them. The CDR3 is 13 residues long. The germline V gene encodes CDR1 LGHDT and CDR2 YNNKEL (reference sequence). CDR3 sequence (DNA): TGTGCCAGCAGCCAAGGGCGGATGAACGAGCAGTACTTC. Amino acids: CASSQGRMNEQYF.

V gene TRBV5-1 combines with J gene TRBJ2-7, with 9 positions matching TRBD2. V dropped 0 bases and J dropped 5; count of bases not matched to a gene: 9. The CDR3 contains 16 residues. Per germline, CDR1 SGHRS and CDR2 YFSETQ. CDR3 coding DNA: TGCGCCAGCAGCTTGGCCGTGTTAGCGGGAGCTAACGAGCAGTACTTC. It encodes CASSLAVLAGANEQYF.

The J gene is TRBJ1-1, the V gene TRBV19; possible D gene TRBD1, 5 bases. V lost 6 bases and J 0 bases, leaving 20 bases between the germline ends. This CDR3 region has 17 residues. Germline V gene data show CDR1 as LNHDA and CDR2 as SQIVND (reference sequence). CDR3 in amino acids: CASSVPDRVFMNTEAFF. The CDR3 nucleotides are TGTGCCAGTAGCGTCCCCGACAGAGTTTTTATGAACACTGAAGCTTTCTTT.

The rearrangement links TRBV27 to TRBJ2-7, with TRBD2 as a possible D gene (5 bases). Germline CDR1 reads MNHEY; CDR2 reads SMNVEV (reference sequence). The CDR3 sequence is 12 residues long. V was shortened by 9 bases and J by 5 bases, with 14 bases between the two germline ends. This chain's CDR3 is CASGELWNEQYF. The DNA of the CDR3 is TGTGCCAGTGGGGAGCTTTGGAACGAGCAGTACTTC.

V gene TRBV2 combines with J gene TRBJ2-7; D possibly corresponds to TRBD1 (7 bases). CDR1 and CDR2 from the germline V gene are SNHLY and FYNNEI. V was pared by 4 bases and J by 7 bases, with 17 bases between. This CDR3 spans 14 amino acids. CDR3: CASSGRDSFYEQYF. CDR3 nucleotides: TGTGCCAGCAGTGGGAGGGACAGTTTCTATGAGCAGTACTTC.

The chain employs TRBV18 and TRBJ2-3; D ambiguous. V lost 6 bases and J 1 base, leaving 17 bases between the germline ends. The CDR3 consists of 16 residues. From germline, CDR1 is KGHSH and CDR2 LQKENI. CDR3 sequence: CASSKALSLGTDTQYF. CDR3 DNA: TGTGCCAGCTCGAAGGCGCTTAGCCTCGGCACAGATACGCAGTATTTT.

This clone was recorded a few times. V gene TRBV6-5 combines with J gene TRBJ2-1, with 10 nucleotides matching TRBD2. Germline V gene lookup returns CDR1 MNHEY and CDR2 SVGAGI. Germline trimming cut 6 bases from V and 7 bases from J; bases unmatched to any gene: 9. There are 15 residues in the CDR3. The CDR3 reads CASSPSSGSRNEQFF. In DNA form, the CDR3 reads TGTGCCAGCAGCCCGTCTAGCGGGAGTCGGAATGAGCAGTTCTTC.

Points on this clone: Germline is not matched at one junction end, which may reflect a read error. The chain joins TRBV24-1 to TRBJ2-2; D is ambiguous. Germline CDR1 is KGHDR and CDR2 is SFDVKD. This CDR3 contains 17 residues. Here the CDR3 reads CATSDFWPSANTGELFF. In nucleotides, the CDR3 is TGTGCCACTAGTGATTTCTGGCCTAGTGCGAACACCGGGGAGCTGTTTTTT.

The gene calls are TRBV19 and TRBJ2-5; D ambiguous. The CDR3 sequence is 12 residues long. Trimming cost V 4 bases and J 9 bases, with 12 bases left between them. CDR1 is LNHDA and CDR2 is SQIVND in the germline V gene (reference sequence). CDR3 coding DNA: TGTGCCAGTAGTACCCCCGGTGGCGCCCAGTACTTC. This gives the protein CASSTPGGAQYF.

The chain has TRBV11-2 and TRBJ1-6, with 7 positions matching TRBD1. Losses at the gene ends were 5 bases for V and 9 bases for J; bases not matched to a gene: 7. Germline V lookup: CDR1 SGHAT, CDR2 FQNNGV. CDR3 length: 14 amino acids. DNA for the CDR3: TGTGCCAGCAGCCACGAAACAGGGGTTTCACCCCTCCACTTT. Amino acid sequence: CASSHETGVSPLHF.

V usage is TRBV20-1 and J usage is TRBJ2-7; the D is unclear. CDR1 is DFQATT, CDR2 SNEGSKA, per germline (reference sequence). V dropped 3 bases and J dropped 4 bases, with 13 bases sitting between them. The CDR3 spans 13 residues. The CDR3 loop reads CSASLQSRYEQYF. The CDR3 bases are TGCAGTGCTAGTTTACAGAGCCGTTACGAGCAGTACTTC.